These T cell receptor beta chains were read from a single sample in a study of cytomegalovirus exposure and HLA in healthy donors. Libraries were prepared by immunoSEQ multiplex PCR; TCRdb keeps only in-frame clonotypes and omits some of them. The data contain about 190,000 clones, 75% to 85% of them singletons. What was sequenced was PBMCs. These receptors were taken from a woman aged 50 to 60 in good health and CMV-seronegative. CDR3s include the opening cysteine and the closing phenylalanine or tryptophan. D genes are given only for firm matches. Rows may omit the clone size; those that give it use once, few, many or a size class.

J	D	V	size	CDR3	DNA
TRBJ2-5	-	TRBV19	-	CASSEAGRETQYF	TGTGCCAGTAGTGAGGCGGGAAGGGAGACCCAGTACTTC
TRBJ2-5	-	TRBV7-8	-	CASSRSGPGGETQYF	TGTGCCAGCAGCCGTAGCGGCCCCGGGGGAGAGACCCAGTACTTC
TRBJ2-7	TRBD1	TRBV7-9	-	CASSSGTGLLRVEQYF	TGTGCCAGCAGTTCCGGGACAGGGTTATTACGTGTCGAGCAGTACTTC
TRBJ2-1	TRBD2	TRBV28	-	CASSPGGTRMHNEQFF	TGTGCCAGCAGCCCTGGTGGGACTAGGATGCACAATGAGCAGTTCTTC
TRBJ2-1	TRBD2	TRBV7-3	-	CASSISGSSYNEQFF	TGTGCCAGCAGCATTAGCGGGAGCTCCTACAATGAGCAGTTCTTC
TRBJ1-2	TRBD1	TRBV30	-	CAWSVGTGGNYGYTF	TGTGCCTGGAGTGTCGGAACAGGGGGAAACTATGGCTACACCTTC
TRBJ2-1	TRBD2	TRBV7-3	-	CASSLAGGIYNEQFF	TGTGCCAGCAGCCTAGCGGGAGGGATCTACAATGAGCAGTTCTTC
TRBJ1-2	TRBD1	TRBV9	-	CASSVGTGGDYTF	TGTGCCAGCAGCGTAGGGACAGGGGGCGACTACACCTTC
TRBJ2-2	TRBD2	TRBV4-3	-	CASSRREGRELFF	TGCGCCAGCAGCCGGCGGGAGGGCCGGGAGCTGTTTTTT
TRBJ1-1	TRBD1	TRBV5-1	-	CASRSGTGYSVGAFF	TGCGCCAGCAGGTCCGGGACAGGGTATTCGGTTGGGGCTTTCTTT
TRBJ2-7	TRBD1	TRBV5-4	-	CASSSRTGWYEQYF	TGTGCCAGCAGCTCCCGGACAGGGTGGTACGAGCAGTACTTC
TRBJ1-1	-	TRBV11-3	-	CASSSDTGDAEAFF	TGTGCCAGCAGCTCTGACACAGGCGACGCTGAAGCTTTCTTT
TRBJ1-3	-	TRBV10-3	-	CAISGDAGTPGNTIYF	TGTGCCATCAGTGGGGACGCTGGGACTCCCGGAAACACCATATATTTT
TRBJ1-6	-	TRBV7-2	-	CASSLVGNSPLHF	TGTGCCAGCAGCTTAGTCGGGAATTCACCCCTCCACTTT
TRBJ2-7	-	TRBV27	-	CASSSRSEQYF	TGTGCCAGCAGTTCCAGGTCGGAGCAGTACTTC
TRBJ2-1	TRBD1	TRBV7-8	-	CASSLGGRGIGEQFF	TGTGCCAGCAGCTTGGGCGGCAGGGGGATTGGTGAGCAGTTCTTC
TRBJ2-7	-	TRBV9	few	CASSVVPNPWEQYF	TGTGCCAGCAGCGTAGTGCCTAATCCCTGGGAGCAGTACTTC
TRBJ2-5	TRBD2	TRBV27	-	CASSPRTSSFQETQYF	TGTGCCAGCAGTCCGCGGACTAGCAGCTTCCAAGAGACCCAGTACTTC
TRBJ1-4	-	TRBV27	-	CASSPIRPPGEKLFF	TGTGCCAGCAGTCCCATACGGCCCCCGGGGGAAAAACTGTTTTTT
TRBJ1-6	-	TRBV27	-	CASSQDHPSNSPLHF	TGTGCCAGCAGTCAGGATCATCCATCCAATTCACCCCTCCACTTT
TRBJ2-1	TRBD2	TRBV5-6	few	CASSVTTGAGGYNEQFF	TGTGCCAGCAGCGTAACGACCGGAGCGGGAGGATACAATGAGCAGTTCTTC
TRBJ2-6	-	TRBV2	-	CASSEAGPADGANVLTF	TGTGCCAGCAGTGAAGCGGGGCCGGCAGACGGGGCCAACGTCCTGACTTTC